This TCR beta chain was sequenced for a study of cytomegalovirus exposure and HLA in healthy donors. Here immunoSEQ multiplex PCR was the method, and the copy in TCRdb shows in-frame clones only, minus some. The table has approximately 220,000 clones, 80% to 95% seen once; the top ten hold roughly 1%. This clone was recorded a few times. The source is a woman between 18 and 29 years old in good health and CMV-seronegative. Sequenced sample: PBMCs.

CDR3 sequence: CASSSLQGEDNEQFF. The CDR3 DNA reads TGTGCCAGCAGCTCCCTACAGGGTGAGGACAATGAGCAGTTCTTC. The chain is built from TRBV5-6 and TRBJ2-1, with a tentative D call TRBD1 (6 bases). Trimming cost V 3 bases and J 5 bases, with 15 bases left between them. Germline CDR1 reads SGHDT; CDR2 reads YYEEEE. CDR3 length: 15 residues.